This T cell receptor beta chain comes out of a study of identical twins. In this sample, this clonotype turned up a few times. From the 5' RACE reads, TCRdb called clonotypes with MiXCR, one entry per CDR3 protein. This table holds 750,000 to 950,000 distinct CDR3 sequences, approximately 13% found once. V was pared by 2 bases and J by 5 bases, with 10 bases between. From germline, CDR1 is SGHVS and CDR2 FNYEAQ. The length of the CDR3 is 15 residues. These same data were also listed under a study on yellow fever vaccine responses in identical twins.

The V call is TRBV7-6, the J call TRBJ1-6; possibly TRBD1 for D (6 bases). The sample comprised PBMCs. This receptor was obtained from a woman under 30 in good health. The CDR3 here is CASSLKDRDNSPLHF. CDR3 in DNA: TGTGCCAGCAGCTTAAAGGACAGAGATAATTCACCCCTCCACTTT. The variable domain in full, completed from reference TRBV7-6 and TRBJ1-6, reads GAGVSQSPRYKVTKRGQDVALRCDPISGHVSLYWYRQALGQGPEFLTYFNYEAQQDKSGLPNDRFSAERPEGSISTLTIQRTEQRDSAMYRCASSLKDRDNSPLHFGNGTRLTVT.